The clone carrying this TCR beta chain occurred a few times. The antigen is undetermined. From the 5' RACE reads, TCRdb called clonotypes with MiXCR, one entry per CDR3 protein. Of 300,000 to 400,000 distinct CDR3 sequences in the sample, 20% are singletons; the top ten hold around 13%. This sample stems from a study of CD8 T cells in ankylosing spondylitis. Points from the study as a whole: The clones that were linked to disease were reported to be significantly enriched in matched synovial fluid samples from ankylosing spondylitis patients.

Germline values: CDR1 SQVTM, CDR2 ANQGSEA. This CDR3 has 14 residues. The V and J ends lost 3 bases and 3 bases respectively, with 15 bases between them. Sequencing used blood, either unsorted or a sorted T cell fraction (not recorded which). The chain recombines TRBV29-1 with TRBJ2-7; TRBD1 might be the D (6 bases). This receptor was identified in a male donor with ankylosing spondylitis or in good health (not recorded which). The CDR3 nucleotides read TGCAGCGTTGAGGGAGACAGGTCCCACTACGAGCAGTACTTC. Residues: CSVEGDRSHYEQYF.